The clone carrying this T cell receptor (beta chain) has just a few counts. The target antigen is unknown. The CDR3 runs to 13 residues. V gave up 3 bases and J gave up 10 bases, with 14 bases separating them. Germline values: CDR1 MNHNS, CDR2 SASEGT. The sample belongs to a study of cytomegalovirus exposure and HLA in healthy donors. On the study more broadly: An analysis done earlier identified 117 million unique TCR beta sequences from about 179 million T cells. Study outcomes and limitations: Earlier results showed most TCR beta V segments being productive about 87% or about 30% of the time. A list of roughly 180 TCR beta chains associated with cytomegalovirus was given.

Although they were nominally healthy when sampled, donors likely had unrecorded immune exposures. The primer mix had 60 Vbeta and 13 Jbeta primers. Profiling relied on immunoSEQ multiplex PCR, and the TCRdb table lists in-frame clones only, not all of them. The sample carries roughly 130,000 clones, around 72% recorded once. The sequencing sample was made of PBMCs. This rearrangement joins TRBV6-1 to TRBJ2-3; TRBD2 is a possible D gene (6 bases). This TCR was sampled from a human donor in good health. CDR3 bases: TGTGCCAGCAGTGAGGGACTCCAGTTAGCGCAGTATTTT. Its translation is CASSEGLQLAQYF.